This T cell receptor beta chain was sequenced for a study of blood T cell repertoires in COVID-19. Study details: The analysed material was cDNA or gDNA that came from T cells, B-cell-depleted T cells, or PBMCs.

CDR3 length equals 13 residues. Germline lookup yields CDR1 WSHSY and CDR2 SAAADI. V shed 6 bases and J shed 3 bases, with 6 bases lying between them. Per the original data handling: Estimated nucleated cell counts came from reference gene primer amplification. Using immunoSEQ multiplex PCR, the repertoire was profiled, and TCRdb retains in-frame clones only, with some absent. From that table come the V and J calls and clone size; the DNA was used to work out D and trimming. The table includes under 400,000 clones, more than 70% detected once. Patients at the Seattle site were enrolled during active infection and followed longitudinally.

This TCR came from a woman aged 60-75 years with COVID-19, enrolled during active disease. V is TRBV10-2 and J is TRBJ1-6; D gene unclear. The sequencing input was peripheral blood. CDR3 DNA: TGCGCCAGCAGGACAATCTATAATTCACCCCTCCACTTT. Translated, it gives CASRTIYNSPLHF.